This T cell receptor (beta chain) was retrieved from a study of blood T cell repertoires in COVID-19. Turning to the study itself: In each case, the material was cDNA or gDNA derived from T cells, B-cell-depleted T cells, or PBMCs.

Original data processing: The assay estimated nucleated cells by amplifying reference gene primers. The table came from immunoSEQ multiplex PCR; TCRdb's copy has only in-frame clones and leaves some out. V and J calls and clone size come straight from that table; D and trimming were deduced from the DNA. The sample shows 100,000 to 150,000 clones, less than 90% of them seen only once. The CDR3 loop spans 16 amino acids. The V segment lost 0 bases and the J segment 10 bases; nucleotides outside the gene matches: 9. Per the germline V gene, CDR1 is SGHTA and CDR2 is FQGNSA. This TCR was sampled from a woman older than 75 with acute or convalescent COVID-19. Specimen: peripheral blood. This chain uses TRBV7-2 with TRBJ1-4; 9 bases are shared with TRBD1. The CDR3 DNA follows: TGTGCCAGCAGCTTAGCCCCACAGGGGGCGTTCACAAAACTGTTTTTT. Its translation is CASSLAPQGAFTKLFF.